Below, 12 T cell receptor beta chains from the same sample are listed, as sequenced in a study of cytomegalovirus exposure and HLA in healthy donors. Researchers ran the PCR with 60 Vbeta and 13 Jbeta primers. This table comes from immunoSEQ multiplex PCR, and its TCRdb copy is limited to in-frame clones, with some not included. Seen here are tens of thousands of clones, about 70% observed once, and the top ten hold around 2.3%. The source material was PBMCs. These receptors were taken from a young man in good health and CMV-seronegative.

The chain is built from TRBV5-1 and TRBJ1-1, with D possibly TRBD1 on 5 matching bases. Between the trimmed V and J ends, which lost 7 bases and 2 bases, there was a span of 12 bases. Germline lookup yields CDR1 SGHRS and CDR2 YFSETQ. The CDR3 sequence is 13 residues long. CDR3 DNA sequence: TGCGCCAGCCTTCAAGGGGCAAACACTGAAGCTTTCTTT. Its protein product is CASLQGANTEAFF.

The chain uses TRBV25-1 and TRBJ2-7; D gene ambiguous. Germline assignment: CDR1 MGHDK and CDR2 SYGVNS. The CDR3 totals 13 residues. Trimming left V 6 bases short and J 6 bases short, with 15 bases between. CDR3 in amino acids: CASSTTGVGEQYF. The CDR3 DNA reads TGTGCCAGCAGCACCACCGGTGTTGGCGAGCAGTACTTC.

Here the CDR3 reads CASSPNPLAPGQGILRGTF. The CDR3 DNA reads as TGTGCCAGCTCACCTAACCCACTAGCACCGGGACAGGGGATTTTGCGTGGCACCTTC. The chain uses TRBV18 and TRBJ1-2; 10 positions agree with TRBD1. This CDR3 has 19 residues. Germline V gene sequence: CDR1 KGHSH, CDR2 LQKENI. V shed 3 bases and J 13 bases; nucleotides not matched to a gene: 26.

This clone showed up just once. The chain has TRBV5-4 and TRBJ1-4, with 8 bases fitting TRBD1. The V and J ends lost 3 bases and 7 bases, in that order; junction bases with no gene match: 5. Germline-derived CDR1 and CDR2 are SGHNT and YYREEE (reference sequence). This CDR3 spans 14 amino acids. CDR3 sequence (DNA): TGTGCCAGCAGCTCAGGGGGCTGGTCTGAAAAACTGTTTTTT. Protein sequence: CASSSGGWSEKLFF.

V gene TRBV7-2 combines with J gene TRBJ2-5, with D unclear. V lost 1 base to trimming and J lost 1 base, with 10 bases between them. The V gene's germline CDR1 is SGHTA and CDR2 FQGNSA. This CDR3 contains 15 residues. CDR3 nucleotides: TGTGCCAGCAGCTTAGAAATCCAGATCCAAGAGACCCAGTACTTC. Amino acid sequence: CASSLEIQIQETQYF. Complete variable domain (other parts from reference TRBV7-2 and TRBJ2-5): GAGVSQSPSNKVTEKGKDVELRCDPISGHTALYWYRQSLGQGLEFLIYFQGNSAPDKSGLPSDRFSAERTGGSVSTLTIQRTQQEDSAVYLCASSLEIQIQETQYFGPGTRLLVL.

The chain recombines TRBV28 with TRBJ1-4; D unresolved. This CDR3 has 13 amino acids. The V gene's germline CDR1 is MDHEN and CDR2 SYDVKM. Between the trimmed V and J ends, which lost 7 bases and 5 bases, there was a span of 11 bases. CDR3: CASTLQRNEKLFF. The CDR3 DNA sequence: TGTGCCAGCACTCTTCAGCGGAATGAAAAACTGTTTTTT.

This clone came up a few times. The chain is built from TRBV30 and TRBJ1-4, with unresolved D. The CDR3 contains 13 residues. V was clipped by 3 bases and J by 0 bases, with 5 bases between them. CDR1 and CDR2 (germline): GTSNPN, SVGIG (reference sequence). In DNA form, the CDR3 reads TGTGCCTGGAGGTCGGCAACTAATGAAAAACTGTTTTTT. Its protein is CAWRSATNEKLFF.

CDR3 residues: CASSPGGVNTEAFF. CDR3 bases: TGTGCCAGCAGCCCCGGGGGGGTCAACACTGAAGCTTTCTTT. The chain has TRBV6-5 and TRBJ1-1; weak D call: TRBD1 (5 bases). V lost 6 bases to trimming and J lost 2 bases, with 13 bases between them. This CDR3 region has 14 residues. CDR1 and CDR2 (germline): MNHEY, SVGAGI.

The chain carries TRBV5-5 and TRBJ1-1, with 7 bases fitting TRBD1. There are 13 residues in the CDR3. The V segment lost 3 bases and the J segment 8 bases; nucleotides outside the gene matches: 7. The V gene's germline CDR1 is SGHKS and CDR2 YYEKEE (reference sequence). CDR3 loop: CASSSGDRLEAFF. DNA for the CDR3: TGTGCCAGCAGCTCGGGGGACAGATTAGAAGCTTTCTTT.

The rearrangement links TRBV5-6 to TRBJ2-3; 7 bases align to TRBD1. The V gene's germline CDR1 is SGHDT and CDR2 YYEEEE. The CDR3 runs 15 residues. V lost 3 bases, J lost 0 bases, and 4 bases stayed unmatched. In DNA, the CDR3 is TGTGCCAGCAGCTCGGGACAGCTAAGCACAGATACGCAGTATTTT. Its translation: CASSSGQLSTDTQYF.

CDR3 bases: TGTGCCAGCAGCTTAGGCGGGAGCTCCTACGAGCAGTACTTC. Residues: CASSLGGSSYEQYF. The rearrangement links TRBV11-2 to TRBJ2-7, with 7 bases identical to TRBD2. This CDR3 has 14 amino acids. The trim removed 1 base at V and 0 bases at J, leaving 0 bases unmatched. From germline, CDR1 is SGHAT and CDR2 FQNNGV.

CDR3 sequence: CAISGDTYEQYF. In DNA, the CDR3 is TGTGCCATCAGTGGGGACACCTACGAGCAGTACTTC. The rearrangement uses TRBV10-3 and TRBJ2-7, with D perhaps matching TRBD1 (6 bases). CDR3 length: 12 amino acids. The germline CDR1 and CDR2 sequences are ENHRY and SYGVKD. Trimming shortened V by 4 bases and J by 2 bases, and 6 bases separated the two germline ends.